This T cell receptor beta chain was documented in a study of blood T cells in healthy people across ages. Study results and caveats: Older individuals had lower TCR beta diversity per million T cells (the decline was roughly linear).

A sample-barcoded 5' primer and a J-beta primer mix were used in a second PCR of roughly 7 to 12 cycles. The template-switch adaptor, which had 12 random nucleotides, put a tag on each cDNA molecule. TCRdb reprocessed the 5' RACE reads via MiXCR and lists one record per CDR3 protein. The sample includes 800,000 to 950,000 distinct CDR3 sequences, 29% of them seen just once. This clonotype has a count of ten or more. Its matching antigen is unknown. The CDR3 has 12 residues. V was shortened by 6 bases and J by 5 bases, with 10 bases between the two germline ends. This sample also belongs to another study, concerning T cells of mothers and their children. From that study: From each mother came over 8 million TCR beta CDR3 reads, and from each child came a few million. Inherited differences only slightly affect thymic shaping of TCR recombination output.

The V call is TRBV12-3 or TRBV12-4, the J call TRBJ2-5; D is uncertain. The clonotype originates from a woman aged 40 to 50 in good health. The sample was blood. This CDR3 reads CASRFSGETQYF. The CDR3 DNA is TGTGCCAGCAGATTTAGTGGGGAGACCCAGTACTTC.